Here is one T cell receptor (beta chain) with its context. Its antigen is unidentified. Extraction and reverse transcription of RNA yielded cDNA as the sequencing template. The table came from immunoSEQ multiplex PCR; TCRdb's copy has only in-frame clones and leaves some out. Counted here are around 150,000 clones, around 82% occurring once; the ten biggest clones make up 25%. These data originate in a study of CD8+ T cells in alopecia areata. About the study: Scoring of severity for treated patients was based on percentage of affected scalp area. Study results and caveats: Higher clonality than in normal scalp was seen in lesional scalp, especially alopecia totalis/universalis. Tofacitinib significantly reduced both scalp clonality and expanded CD8+ clones among the top 100. Having just one nonresponder leaves the connection between baseline CD8+ expansion and response unresolved.

From germline, CDR1 is SGHTA and CDR2 FQGNSA. This CDR3 region has 15 residues. Trimming cost V 5 bases and J 5 bases; bases outside gene matches: 10. Treatment defined: oral pan-JAK inhibitor, 5-10 mg twice daily. The starting material was CD8+ T cells sorted from blood, obtained at week 4, from a patient treated with tofacitinib. This chain connects TRBV7-2 to TRBJ2-7; 9 nucleotides match TRBD1. This clonotype was obtained from a human donor with alopecia areata. CDR3 sequence reads: CASSARRQGVNEQYF. In nucleotides, the CDR3 is TGTGCCAGCAGCGCGCGCAGACAGGGGGTGAACGAGCAGTACTTC. The complete variable domain, with remaining parts taken from reference TRBV7-2 and TRBJ2-7, reads GAGVSQSPSNKVTEKGKDVELRCDPISGHTALYWYRQSLGQGLEFLIYFQGNSAPDKSGLPSDRFSAERTGGSVSTLTIQRTQQEDSAVYLCASSARRQGVNEQYFGPGTRLTVT.